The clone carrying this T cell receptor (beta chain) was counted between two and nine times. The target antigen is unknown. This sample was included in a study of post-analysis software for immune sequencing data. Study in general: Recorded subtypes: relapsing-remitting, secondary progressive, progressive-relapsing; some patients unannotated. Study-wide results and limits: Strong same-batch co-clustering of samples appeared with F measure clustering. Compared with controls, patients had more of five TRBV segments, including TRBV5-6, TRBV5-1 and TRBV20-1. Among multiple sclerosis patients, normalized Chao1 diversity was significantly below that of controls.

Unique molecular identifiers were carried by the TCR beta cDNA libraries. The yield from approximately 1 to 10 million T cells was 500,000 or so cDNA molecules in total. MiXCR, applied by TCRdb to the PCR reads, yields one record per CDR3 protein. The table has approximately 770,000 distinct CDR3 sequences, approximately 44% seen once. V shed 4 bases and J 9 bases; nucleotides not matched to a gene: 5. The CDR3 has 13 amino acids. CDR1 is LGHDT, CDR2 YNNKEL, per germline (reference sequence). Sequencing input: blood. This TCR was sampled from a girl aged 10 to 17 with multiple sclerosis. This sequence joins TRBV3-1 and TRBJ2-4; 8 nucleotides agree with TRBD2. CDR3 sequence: CASSPGLAPIQYF. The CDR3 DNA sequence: TGTGCCAGCAGCCCCGGACTAGCCCCCATTCAGTACTTC.